The 8 T cell receptor beta chains below were found in one sample sequenced in a study of CXCR3-negative and CXCR3-positive naive CD8 T cells. These TCRs' antigens remain unknown. UMI-labeled TRB cDNA libraries were prepared by 5' RACE. One entry per CDR3 protein, without DNA, is what TCRdb gives after re-calling the 5' RACE reads. The listing contains some 100,000 distinct CDR3 sequences. Study-wide results and caveats: Greater hydrophobicity was found in TRB CDR3s of CXCR3-positive naive cells than of CXCR3-negative naive cells.

The material sequenced was naive CXCR3+ CD8+ T cells from blood. Subset: CD45RO-CCR7+CD27+CD95- naive CD8+ T cells expressing CXCR3 (TNR3+). These receptors all stem from a human donor in good health. Some clones in this sample may be carry-over from other donors' samples.

The J gene is TRBJ1-1, the V gene TRBV12-3 or TRBV12-4; TCRdb lists TRBD1, though no DNA is available to test this call. The CDR3 is 13 amino acids. CDR3 residues: CASSQTGNDEAFF.

The chain uses TRBV6-6 and TRBJ2-2. This CDR3 comprises 15 residues. Per germline, CDR1 MNHNY and CDR2 SVGAGI (reference sequence). Here the CDR3 reads CASSYQTVQTGELFF.

The rearrangement links TRBV4-1 to TRBJ2-1; TCRdb gives TRBD2 as the D gene, but with no DNA this cannot be confirmed. CDR3 length: 16 amino acids. Germline V gives CDR1 MGHRA, CDR2 YSYEKL. The CDR3 region is CASSQGPTSEYNEQFF.

The J gene is TRBJ2-2, the V gene TRBV12-3 or TRBV12-4; TCRdb lists TRBD2, though no DNA is available to test this call. The CDR3 is made up of 16 amino acids. The CDR3 spells CASSPPSGSVTGELFF.

V usage is TRBV21-1 and J usage is TRBJ2-7; TCRdb's D call of TRBD1 is untestable without DNA. TRBV21-1 is noted as a pseudogene. The CDR3 loop spans 14 amino acids. The CDR3 protein is CASSKWTGNYEQYF.

The J gene is TRBJ2-3, the V gene TRBV29-1; TCRdb designates TRBD1, a call that cannot be tested without DNA. Germline-derived CDR1 and CDR2 are SQVTM and ANQGSEA. The CDR3 spans 14 residues. The CDR3 protein is CSVEGQRETDTQYF.

This chain joins TRBV2 and TRBJ2-2; the D gene TCRdb calls, TRBD2, cannot be checked with no DNA. Germline loops: CDR1 SNHLY, CDR2 FYNNEI. The CDR3 totals 14 residues. The CDR3 loop reads CASSGLAGTGELFF.

The chain joins TRBV20-1 to TRBJ2-1; the D call of TRBD1 rests on TCRdb alone, since no DNA is present to check it. The germline gives CDR1 DFQATT, CDR2 SNEGSKA (reference sequence). The CDR3 consists of 14 residues. The CDR3 region is CSASGWSGNDEQFF.